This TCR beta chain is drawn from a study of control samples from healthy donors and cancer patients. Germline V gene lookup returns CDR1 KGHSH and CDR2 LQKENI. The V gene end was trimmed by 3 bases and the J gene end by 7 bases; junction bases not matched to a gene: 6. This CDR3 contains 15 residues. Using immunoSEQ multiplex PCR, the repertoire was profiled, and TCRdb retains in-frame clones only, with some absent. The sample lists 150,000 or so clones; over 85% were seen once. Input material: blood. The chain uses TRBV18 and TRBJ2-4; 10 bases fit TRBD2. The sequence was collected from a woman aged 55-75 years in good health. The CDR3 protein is CASSPSSGGGNIQYF. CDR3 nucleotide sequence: TGTGCCAGCTCACCCTCTAGCGGGGGCGGGAACATTCAGTACTTC. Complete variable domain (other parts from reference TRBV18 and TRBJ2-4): NAGVMQNPRHLVRRRGQEARLRCSPMKGHSHVYWYRQLPEEGLKFMVYLQKENIIDESGMPKERFSAEFPKEGPSILRIQQVVRGDSAAYFCASSPSSGGGNIQYFGAGTRLSVL.